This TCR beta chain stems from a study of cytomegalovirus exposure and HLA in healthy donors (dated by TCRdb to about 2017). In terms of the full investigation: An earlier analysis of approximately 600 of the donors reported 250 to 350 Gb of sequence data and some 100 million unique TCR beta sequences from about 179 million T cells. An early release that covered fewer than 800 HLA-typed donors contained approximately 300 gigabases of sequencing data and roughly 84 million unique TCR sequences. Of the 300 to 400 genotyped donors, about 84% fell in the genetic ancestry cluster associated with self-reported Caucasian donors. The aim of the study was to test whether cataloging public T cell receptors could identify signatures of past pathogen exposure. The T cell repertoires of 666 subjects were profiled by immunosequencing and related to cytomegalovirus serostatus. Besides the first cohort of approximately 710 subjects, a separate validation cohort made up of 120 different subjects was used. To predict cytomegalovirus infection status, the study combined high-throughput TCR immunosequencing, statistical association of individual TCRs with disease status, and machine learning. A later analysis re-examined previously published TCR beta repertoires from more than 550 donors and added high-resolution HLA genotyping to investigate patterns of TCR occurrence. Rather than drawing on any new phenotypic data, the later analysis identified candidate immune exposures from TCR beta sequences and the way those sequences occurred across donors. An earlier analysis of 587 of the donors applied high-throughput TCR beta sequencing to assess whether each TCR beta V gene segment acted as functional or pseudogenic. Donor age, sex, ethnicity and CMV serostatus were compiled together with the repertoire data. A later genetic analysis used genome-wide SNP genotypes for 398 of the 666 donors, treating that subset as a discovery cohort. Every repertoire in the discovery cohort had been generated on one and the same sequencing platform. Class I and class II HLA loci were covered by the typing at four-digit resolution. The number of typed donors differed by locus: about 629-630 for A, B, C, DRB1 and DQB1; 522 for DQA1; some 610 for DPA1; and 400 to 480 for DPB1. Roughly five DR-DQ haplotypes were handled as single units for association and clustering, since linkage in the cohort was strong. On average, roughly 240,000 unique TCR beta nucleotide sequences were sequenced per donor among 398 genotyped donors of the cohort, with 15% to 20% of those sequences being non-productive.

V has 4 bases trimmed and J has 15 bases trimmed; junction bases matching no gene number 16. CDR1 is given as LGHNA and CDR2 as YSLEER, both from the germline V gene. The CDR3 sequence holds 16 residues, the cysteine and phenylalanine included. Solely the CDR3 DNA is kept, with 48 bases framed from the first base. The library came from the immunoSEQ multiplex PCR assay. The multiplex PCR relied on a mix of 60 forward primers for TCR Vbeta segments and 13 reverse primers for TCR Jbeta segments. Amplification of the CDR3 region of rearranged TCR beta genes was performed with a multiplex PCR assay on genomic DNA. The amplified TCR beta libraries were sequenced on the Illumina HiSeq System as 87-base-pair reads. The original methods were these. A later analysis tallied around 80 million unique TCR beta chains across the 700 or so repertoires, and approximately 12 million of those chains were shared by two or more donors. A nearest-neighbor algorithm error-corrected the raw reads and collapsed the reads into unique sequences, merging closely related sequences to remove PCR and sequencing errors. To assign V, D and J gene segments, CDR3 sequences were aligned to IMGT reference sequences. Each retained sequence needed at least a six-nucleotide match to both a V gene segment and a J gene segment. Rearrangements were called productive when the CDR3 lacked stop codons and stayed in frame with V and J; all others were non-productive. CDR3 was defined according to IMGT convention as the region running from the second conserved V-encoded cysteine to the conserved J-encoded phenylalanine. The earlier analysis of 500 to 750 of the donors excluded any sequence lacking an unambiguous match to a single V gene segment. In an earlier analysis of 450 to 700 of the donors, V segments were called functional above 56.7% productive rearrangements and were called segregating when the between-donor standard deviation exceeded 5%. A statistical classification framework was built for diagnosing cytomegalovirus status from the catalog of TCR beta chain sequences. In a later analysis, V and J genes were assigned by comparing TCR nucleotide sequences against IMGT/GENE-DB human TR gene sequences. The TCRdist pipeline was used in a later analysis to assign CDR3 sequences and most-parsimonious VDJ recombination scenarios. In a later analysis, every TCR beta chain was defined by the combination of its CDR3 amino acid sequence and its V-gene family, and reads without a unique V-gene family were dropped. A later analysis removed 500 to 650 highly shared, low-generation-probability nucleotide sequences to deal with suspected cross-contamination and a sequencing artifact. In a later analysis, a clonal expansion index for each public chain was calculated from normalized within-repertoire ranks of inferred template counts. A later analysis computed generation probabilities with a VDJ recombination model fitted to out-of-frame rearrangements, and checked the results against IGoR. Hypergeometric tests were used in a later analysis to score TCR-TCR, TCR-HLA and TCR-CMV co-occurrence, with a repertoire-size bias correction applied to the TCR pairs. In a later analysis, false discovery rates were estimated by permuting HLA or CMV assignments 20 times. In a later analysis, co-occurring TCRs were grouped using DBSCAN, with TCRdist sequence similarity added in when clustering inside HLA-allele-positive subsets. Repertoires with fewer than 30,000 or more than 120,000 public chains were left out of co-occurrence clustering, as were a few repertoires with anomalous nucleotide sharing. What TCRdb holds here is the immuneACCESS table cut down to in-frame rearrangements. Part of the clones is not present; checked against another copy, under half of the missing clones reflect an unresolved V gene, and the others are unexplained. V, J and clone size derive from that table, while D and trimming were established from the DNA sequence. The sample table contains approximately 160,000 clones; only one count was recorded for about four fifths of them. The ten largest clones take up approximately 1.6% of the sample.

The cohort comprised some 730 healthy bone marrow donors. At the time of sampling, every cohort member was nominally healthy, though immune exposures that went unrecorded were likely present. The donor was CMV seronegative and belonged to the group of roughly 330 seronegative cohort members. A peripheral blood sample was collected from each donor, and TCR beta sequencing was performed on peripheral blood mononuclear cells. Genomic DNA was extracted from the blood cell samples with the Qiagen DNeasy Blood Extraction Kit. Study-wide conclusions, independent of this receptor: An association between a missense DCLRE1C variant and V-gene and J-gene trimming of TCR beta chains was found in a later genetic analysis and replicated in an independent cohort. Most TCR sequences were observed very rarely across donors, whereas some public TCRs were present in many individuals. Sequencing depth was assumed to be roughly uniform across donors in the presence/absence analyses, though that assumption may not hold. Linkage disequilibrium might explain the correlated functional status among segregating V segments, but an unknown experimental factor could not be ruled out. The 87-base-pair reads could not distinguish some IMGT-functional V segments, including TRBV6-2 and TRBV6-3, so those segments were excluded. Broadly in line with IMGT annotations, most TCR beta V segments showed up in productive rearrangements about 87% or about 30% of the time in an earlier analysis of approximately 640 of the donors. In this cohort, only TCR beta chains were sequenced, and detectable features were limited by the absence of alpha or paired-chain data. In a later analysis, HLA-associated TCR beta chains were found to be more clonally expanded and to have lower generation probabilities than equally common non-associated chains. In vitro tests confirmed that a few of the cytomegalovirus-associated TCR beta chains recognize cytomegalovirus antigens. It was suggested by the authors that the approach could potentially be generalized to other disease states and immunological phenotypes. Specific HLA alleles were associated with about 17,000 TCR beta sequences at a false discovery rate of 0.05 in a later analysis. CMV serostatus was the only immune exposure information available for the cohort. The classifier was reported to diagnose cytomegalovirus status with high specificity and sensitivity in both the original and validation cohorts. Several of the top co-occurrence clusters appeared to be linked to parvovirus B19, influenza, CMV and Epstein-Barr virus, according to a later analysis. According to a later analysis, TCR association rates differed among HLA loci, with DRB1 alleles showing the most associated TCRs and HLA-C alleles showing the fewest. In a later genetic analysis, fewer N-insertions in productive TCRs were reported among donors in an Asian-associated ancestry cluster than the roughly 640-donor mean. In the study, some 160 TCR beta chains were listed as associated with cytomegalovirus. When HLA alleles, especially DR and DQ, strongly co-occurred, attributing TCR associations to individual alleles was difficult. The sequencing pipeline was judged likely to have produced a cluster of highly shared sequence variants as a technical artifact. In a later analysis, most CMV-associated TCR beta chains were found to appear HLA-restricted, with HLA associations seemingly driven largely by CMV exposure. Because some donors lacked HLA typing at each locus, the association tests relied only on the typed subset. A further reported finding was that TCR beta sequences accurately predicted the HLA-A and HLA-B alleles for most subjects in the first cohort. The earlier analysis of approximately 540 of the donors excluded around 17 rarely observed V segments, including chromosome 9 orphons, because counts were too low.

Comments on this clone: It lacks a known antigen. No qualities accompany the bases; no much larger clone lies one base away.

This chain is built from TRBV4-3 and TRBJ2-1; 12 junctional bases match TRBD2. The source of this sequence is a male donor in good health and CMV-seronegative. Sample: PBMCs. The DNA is TGCGCCAGCAGCCTAGAACTAGCGGGAGGCCTTTTGGGTTTGTTCTTC. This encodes CASSLELAGGLLGLFF.